This T cell receptor (beta chain) comes out of a study of response to subunit inactivated influenza vaccine. The V and J ends lost 8 bases and 4 bases respectively, with 12 bases between them. The length of the CDR3 is 12 residues. TCRdb redid the calling of the RT-PCR reads with MiXCR, one entry per CDR3 protein. The table includes about 540,000 distinct CDR3 sequences, approximately 24% detected once. The sample was also reused in another study, on T cells expressing NK-cell markers. This second study says: It was by 5'RACE template switching with UMIs that TCR beta cDNA was made. The same clonotypes also predominated in the CD3+CD56-NKG2C+ fraction of several donors. It remained uncertain whether the expanded NKG2C+ T cell clones were specific for HCMV antigens.

This clonotype originated in a man between 50 and 59 years old who received an inactivated influenza vaccine. This material consisted of CD4+ T cells sorted from PBMCs, taken roughly 12 days after vaccination. The J gene is TRBJ2-7, the V gene TRBV12-3 or TRBV12-4; a possible D gene is TRBD2 (5 bases). The CDR3 protein is CASAPRGYEQYF. The CDR3 DNA sequence: TGTGCCAGCGCCCCTCGGGGTTACGAGCAGTACTTC.